This passage covers 23 T cell receptor beta chains from one sample sequenced in a study of technical replicates of blood from a few donors. TCRdb's copy holds only in-frame clones and misses some; the assay was immunoSEQ multiplex PCR. The profile shows some 70,000 clones, 91% of them singletons. Sample: PBMCs. All receptors derive from a human donor in good health. Some clones in this sample may be carry-over from other donors' samples.

This rearrangement joins TRBV5-4 to TRBJ2-3; 12 nucleotides agree with TRBD2. Germline V gene sequence: CDR1 SGHNT, CDR2 YYREEE (reference sequence). This CDR3 is built from 15 residues. With 4 bases clipped from V and 4 bases from J, the junction kept 4 bases outside the gene matches. In nucleotides, the CDR3 is TGTGCCAGCAGCCATCCTAGCGGGAGGGCAGATACGCAGTATTTT. It specifies CASSHPSGRADTQYF.

The rearrangement uses TRBV27 and TRBJ1-2, with D hard to call. In germline, CDR1 is MNHEY, CDR2 SMNVEV (reference sequence). There are 15 residues in the CDR3. Trimming removed 5 bases at V and 5 bases at J, with 18 bases between. In DNA, the CDR3 is TGTGCCAGCAGTCCCTTACTCGGAGGAACGTATGGCTACACCTTC. Translation: CASSPLLGGTYGYTF.

Here the CDR3 reads CAYHRDRELYEQYF. Written as DNA, the CDR3 is TGTGCCTACCACCGGGACAGGGAATTGTACGAGCAGTACTTC. The V call is TRBV30, the J call TRBJ2-7, with TRBD1 matching 9 bases. This CDR3 contains 14 residues. Looked up from germline, CDR1 is GTSNPN and CDR2 is SVGIG (reference sequence). With 7 bases clipped from V and 4 bases from J, the junction kept 11 bases outside the gene matches.

This rearrangement joins TRBV6-1 to TRBJ2-3; 8 bases align to TRBD2. V lost 7 bases to trimming and J lost 6 bases; unmatched junction nucleotides: 6. The CDR3 has 13 residues. Germline CDR1 reads MNHNS; CDR2 reads SASEGT. As DNA, the CDR3 is TGTGCCAGCACACTAGCGGAGGTGGATACGCAGTATTTT. This gives the protein CASTLAEVDTQYF.

This clone was detected only once. The chain joins TRBV2 to TRBJ2-5; D is perhaps TRBD2 (6 bases). Germline V lookup: CDR1 SNHLY, CDR2 FYNNEI. The CDR3 sequence is 14 residues long. V was clipped by 1 base and J by 4 bases, with 10 bases between them. The CDR3 nucleotides read TGTGCCAGCAGTGAAGGGGTGGGGGGAGAGACCCAGTACTTC. Its translation is CASSEGVGGETQYF.

The V and J genes are TRBV27 and TRBJ1-1; maybe TRBD1 (5 bases). The CDR3 covers 14 residues. Trimming shortened V by 2 bases and J by 1 base, and 8 bases separated the two germline ends. Germline values: CDR1 MNHEY, CDR2 SMNVEV (reference sequence). The CDR3 DNA is TGTGCCAGCAGTTTAGGACATACGAACACTGAAGCTTTCTTT. Residues: CASSLGHTNTEAFF.

V usage is TRBV2 and J usage is TRBJ1-2; D uncertain. The CDR3 length is 13 residues. V was cut by 2 bases and J by 4 bases, with 8 bases left in between. The germline V gene has CDR1 SNHLY and CDR2 FYNNEI. In DNA, the CDR3 is TGTGCCAGCAGTGAACAGGCGACCTATGGCTACACCTTC. It encodes CASSEQATYGYTF.

The chain has TRBV2 and TRBJ1-4; D remains unclear. The CDR3 runs to 15 residues. The V end was cut by 5 bases, the J end by 3 bases, with 13 bases between. Germline assignment: CDR1 SNHLY and CDR2 FYNNEI. The CDR3 loop is CASSRSTAPNEKLFF. Written as DNA, the CDR3 is TGTGCCAGCAGTCGAAGCACCGCGCCTAATGAAAAACTGTTTTTT.

This sequence joins TRBV6-1 and TRBJ2-3, with no clear D. CDR1 MNHNS and CDR2 SASEGT come from the germline V gene. The CDR3 is made up of 12 amino acids. The V gene lost 2 bases and the J gene lost 7 bases, with 7 bases spanning the gap. The CDR3 DNA follows: TGTGCCAGCAGTGAATCTCGTAATACGCAGTATTTT. Protein sequence: CASSESRNTQYF.

The chain has TRBV12-5 and TRBJ2-5, with D perhaps matching TRBD2 (6 bases). CDR1 is LGHNT and CDR2 is FRNRAP in the germline V gene. This CDR3 is built from 14 residues. Between the trimmed V and J ends, which lost 5 bases and 7 bases, there was a span of 17 bases. Here the CDR3 DNA reads TGTGCTAGTGGTCGAGGGGATACCGGGGGGACCCAGTACTTC. Translated, it gives CASGRGDTGGTQYF.

The chain carries TRBV5-1 and TRBJ2-7; 9 bases agree with TRBD1. Germline values: CDR1 SGHRS, CDR2 YFSETQ. V dropped 3 bases and J dropped 7; count of bases not matched to a gene: 11. The CDR3 has 15 amino acids. CDR3 sequence: CASSSSTGGTGEQYF. CDR3 sequence (DNA): TGCGCCAGCAGCTCCTCGACAGGGGGGACGGGGGAGCAGTACTTC.

This clone showed up just a few times. V and J are TRBV6-5 and TRBJ1-5, with unresolved D. CDR1 is MNHEY and CDR2 is SVGAGI in the germline V gene. Trimming took 3 bases from V and 4 from J, leaving 7 bases between them. CDR3 size: 13 residues. Here the CDR3 DNA reads TGTGCCAGCAGTTATTCTGTAAATCAGCCCCAGCATTTT. The encoded protein is CASSYSVNQPQHF.

This chain links TRBV7-2 with TRBJ1-5; the match to TRBD1 covers 9 bases. From germline, CDR1 is SGHTA and CDR2 FQGNSA. Losses at the gene ends were 1 base for V and 7 bases for J; bases not matched to a gene: 5. This CDR3 is 15 amino acids long. In DNA, the CDR3 is TGTGCCAGCAGCTTAGGGACAGGGGTCAGACAGCCCCAGCATTTT. Amino acid sequence: CASSLGTGVRQPQHF.

This clone was picked up one time. This chain uses TRBV5-4 with TRBJ1-2; tentatively, D is TRBD1 (6 bases). The V and J ends lost 0 bases and 4 bases respectively, with 7 bases between them. Germline V lookup: CDR1 SGHNT, CDR2 YYREEE (reference sequence). The CDR3 is made up of 13 amino acids. The CDR3 loop is CASSLDRAYGYTF. CDR3 sequence (DNA): TGTGCCAGCAGCTTGGACAGGGCCTATGGCTACACCTTC.

This chain uses TRBV7-2 with TRBJ1-1; D is unresolved. V was cut by 0 bases and J by 7 bases, with 15 bases left in between. The CDR3 is 15 amino acids. Germline CDR1 SGHTA, CDR2 FQGNSA. CDR3 sequence reads: CASSLAFRTSDEAFF. For the CDR3, the DNA is TGTGCCAGCAGCTTAGCATTTCGGACTTCCGATGAAGCTTTCTTT.

The CDR3 reads CASSLRGGTEAFF. CDR3 DNA sequence: TGCGCCAGCAGCCTTAGAGGGGGCACTGAAGCTTTCTTT. The chain employs TRBV4-1 and TRBJ1-1; D might be TRBD1 (6 bases). The V end was cut by 4 bases, the J end by 4 bases, with 10 bases between. Germline values: CDR1 MGHRA, CDR2 YSYEKL. CDR3 length: 13 residues.

V usage is TRBV7-3 and J usage is TRBJ2-3; possible D gene TRBD2, 5 bases. The CDR3 covers 13 residues. V gave up 5 bases and J gave up 3 bases, with 9 bases separating them. The germline gives CDR1 SGHTA, CDR2 FQGTGA. CDR3 sequence (DNA): TGTGCCAGCAGCGCGCGGAGGACAGATACGCAGTATTTT. Its translation is CASSARRTDTQYF.

The rearrangement uses TRBV7-9 and TRBJ2-7, with 7 bases aligning to TRBD1. Germline CDR1 is SEHNR and CDR2 is FQNEAQ (reference sequence). This CDR3 spans 14 amino acids. V shed 5 bases and J 4 bases; nucleotides not matched to a gene: 8. The CDR3 here is CASSPLTGEYEQYF. The CDR3 nucleotides read TGTGCCAGCAGCCCCCTTACAGGGGAATACGAGCAGTACTTC.

The chain joins TRBV6-1 to TRBJ2-3; D might be TRBD1 (6 bases). Germline CDR1 MNHNS, CDR2 SASEGT. Deletions cut 5 bases from V and 2 bases from J, with 14 bases between. The CDR3 is 15 amino acids. CDR3: CASSFDRPNTDTQYF. The CDR3, as DNA: TGTGCCAGCAGTTTCGACAGGCCGAACACAGATACGCAGTATTTT.

CDR3 sequence (DNA): TGTGCCAGCAGCTTAGCAGCGGGATATGGAAATGAGCAGTTCTTC. It codes for CASSLAAGYGNEQFF. This rearrangement joins TRBV11-1 to TRBJ2-1, with 7 positions matching TRBD2. CDR3 length equals 15 residues. Germline CDR1 reads SGHAT; CDR2 reads FQDESV (reference sequence). The V gene end was trimmed by 0 bases and the J gene end by 7 bases; junction bases not matched to a gene: 6.

The chain recombines TRBV19 with TRBJ2-7, with D possibly TRBD2 on 6 matching bases. The CDR3 has 15 amino acids. CDR1 is LNHDA, CDR2 SQIVND, per germline (reference sequence). V was cut by 1 base and J by 5 bases, with 15 bases left in between. DNA for the CDR3: TGTGCCAGTAGTATAGGGGTGGGGGGTTTGGACGAGCAGTACTTC. Amino acids: CASSIGVGGLDEQYF.

This clone was seen a handful of times. The chain has TRBV5-1 and TRBJ2-7; a possible D gene is TRBD1 (7 bases). CDR3 length equals 14 residues. Trimming stripped 1 base from V and 5 bases from J, with 13 bases between. Germline V gene sequence: CDR1 SGHRS, CDR2 YFSETQ. CDR3 sequence: CASSLQGGGDEQYF. The CDR3 DNA reads TGCGCCAGCAGCTTGCAGGGGGGCGGCGACGAGCAGTACTTC.

V is TRBV9 and J is TRBJ2-1; 7 bases agree with TRBD2. Per germline, CDR1 SGDLS and CDR2 YYNGEE. CDR3 length: 13 amino acids. The ends lost 4 bases at V and 5 bases at J; junction bases unmatched: 3. The CDR3 region is CASSPRGDNEQFF. The CDR3 DNA follows: TGTGCCAGCAGCCCCCGGGGGGACAATGAGCAGTTCTTC.